This T cell receptor (beta chain) comes out of a study of radiotherapy plus CTLA-4 blockade in lung cancer. As concerns this clone: Its specificity is unknown.

Germline V lookup: CDR1 MNHNY, CDR2 SVGAGI (reference sequence). The length of the CDR3 is 11 residues. The ends were cut back, 5 bases at V and 3 bases at J, with 4 bases in the middle. Sequencing was performed with immunoSEQ multiplex PCR; in TCRdb, only in-frame clones are kept and a portion is missing. The repertoire holds over 80,000 clones, with around nine tenths as singletons. Broader study findings: In blood, TCR clones derived from the tumor expanded after radiotherapy plus ipilimumab. Increased serum interferon-beta after radiation also reportedly predicted response strongly.

The sequence came from a human donor with non-small cell lung cancer that progressed on radiotherapy plus ipilimumab. This chain links TRBV6-6 with TRBJ2-5; D unclear. Specimen: peripheral blood, collected from a patient treated with radiotherapy plus ipilimumab. CDR3 coding DNA: TGTGCCAGCAGTAACGAAGAGACCCAGTACTTC. The encoded protein is CASSNEETQYF.